Each of the 14 T cell receptor beta chains below was sequenced from the same sample in a study of OX40 agonist ivuxolimab in advanced cancers. To prepare the library, the immunoSEQ multiplex PCR assay was applied. TCRdb's version of the immuneACCESS table is confined to in-frame rearrangements and falls short of the full clone set. An unresolved V gene accounts for under half of the shortfall where checked; the remainder is of unknown origin. The table for this sample lists roughly 92,000 clones; approximately 80% of them were counted only once. The top ten clonotypes cover roughly 5.4% of the sample. Sequencing used CD4+ or CD8+ T cells sorted from blood, obtained in a trial of the OX40 agonist ivuxolimab. These receptors were obtained from an adult with an advanced solid tumor such as melanoma, head and neck, liver or kidney cancer.

This sequence joins TRBV5-1 and TRBJ1-1; 10 bases fit TRBD1. Germline V gene sequence: CDR1 SGHRS, CDR2 YFSETQ. CDR3 length: 13 amino acids. V dropped 3 bases and J dropped 4; count of bases not matched to a gene: 0. The CDR3 nucleotides are TGCGCCAGCAGCTGGACAGGGGGCACTGAAGCTTTCTTT. Protein sequence: CASSWTGGTEAFF.

This chain joins TRBV2 and TRBJ2-1; maybe TRBD1 (5 bases). There are 13 residues in the CDR3. V lost 6 bases, J lost 4 bases, and 10 bases lay in between. Germline lookup yields CDR1 SNHLY and CDR2 FYNNEI. CDR3 sequence reads: CASRVDSYNEQFF. As DNA, the CDR3 is TGTGCCAGCAGGGTAGACAGTTACAATGAGCAGTTCTTC.

This chain connects TRBV5-1 to TRBJ2-2; no clear D. CDR3 size: 14 residues. From germline, CDR1 is SGHRS and CDR2 YFSETQ. V lost 4 bases, J lost 0 bases, and 7 bases lay in between. CDR3 nucleotide sequence: TGCGCCAGCAGCGGTCAGACGAACACCGGGGAGCTGTTTTTT. Its translation: CASSGQTNTGELFF. The variable domain in full, with the rest retrieved from reference TRBV5-1 and TRBJ2-2, is KAGVTQTPRYLIKTRGQQVTLSCSPISGHRSVSWYQQTPGQGLQFLFEYFSETQRNKGNFPGRFSGRQFSNSRSEMNVSTLELGDSALYLCASSGQTNTGELFFGEGSRLTVL.

The chain has TRBV4-3 and TRBJ2-7, with 11 positions matching TRBD1. The CDR3 is 17 amino acids. With V trimmed by 0 bases and J by 3 bases, 7 bases remained unmatched. From germline, CDR1 is LGHNA and CDR2 YSLEER. CDR3 residues: CASSQDPRDRGGYEQYF. The CDR3 bases are TGCGCCAGCAGCCAAGATCCCCGGGACAGGGGGGGCTACGAGCAGTACTTC.

This rearrangement joins TRBV6-1 to TRBJ2-7, with 7 bases identical to TRBD2. V lost 1 base and J lost 2; bases outside the gene matches: 5. Germline loops: CDR1 MNHNS, CDR2 SASEGT. The CDR3 runs to 15 residues. The CDR3 here is CASSEGPAGAYEQYF. The CDR3 DNA reads TGTGCCAGCAGTGAAGGGCCGGCGGGAGCCTACGAGCAGTACTTC.

In its sample, this clone was seen a few times. The V call is TRBV6-5, the J call TRBJ2-7, with D tentatively TRBD2 (5 bases). Trimming removed 6 bases at V and 5 bases at J, with 11 bases between. This CDR3 is 12 amino acids long. Germline V gene data show CDR1 as MNHEY and CDR2 as SVGAGI. CDR3 protein: CASSSWGDEQYF. CDR3 DNA: TGTGCCAGCAGCTCCTGGGGAGACGAGCAGTACTTC.

The CDR3 nucleotides are TGTGCCAGCAGCTTGGGTGGGAATTGGCCCCAGCATTTT. Its translation is CASSLGGNWPQHF. The chain couples TRBV5-6 to TRBJ1-5; D gene uncertain. Trimming took 0 bases from V and 9 from J, leaving 10 bases between them. The CDR3 has 13 amino acids. Per the germline V gene, CDR1 is SGHDT and CDR2 is YYEEEE.

The V and J genes are TRBV10-1 and TRBJ2-7; the match to TRBD2 covers 7 bases. The CDR3 covers 14 residues. Trimming removed 2 bases from V and 2 bases from J; junction bases left unmatched: 3. The germline gives CDR1 WNHNN, CDR2 SYGVQD (reference sequence). The CDR3 DNA sequence: TGCGCCAGCAGTGAGGCTAGCGGCACCTACGAGCAGTACTTC. Amino acids: CASSEASGTYEQYF.

The chain has TRBV10-1 and TRBJ2-2; D might be TRBD2 (5 bases). This CDR3 region has 15 residues. The germline V and J ends were trimmed by 2 bases and 2 bases, with 9 bases remaining between them. Germline V CDR1 and CDR2: WNHNN, SYGVQD (reference sequence). CDR3 coding DNA: TGCGCCAGCAGTGAGGATACTAGAAACACCGGGGAGCTGTTTTTT. Translation gives CASSEDTRNTGELFF.

This clone appeared a single time. The CDR3 sequence is CASSPSGAVNRNQPQHF. CDR3 DNA: TGTGCCAGCAGTCCCTCAGGGGCAGTAAACCGCAATCAGCCCCAGCATTTT. This chain uses TRBV7-3 with TRBJ1-5; a possible D gene is TRBD1 (6 bases). The length of the CDR3 is 17 residues. Germline assignment: CDR1 SGHTA and CDR2 FQGTGA. V lost 6 bases, J lost 2 bases, and 20 bases lay in between.

The CDR3 nucleotides read TGTGCCAGCAGTGTGGGGGGAGGGTATGGCTACACCTTC. Residues: CASSVGGGYGYTF. The J gene is TRBJ1-2, the V gene TRBV6-1; D might be TRBD1 (5 bases). Germline CDR1 reads MNHNS; CDR2 reads SASEGT. Trimming stripped 4 bases from V and 5 bases from J, with 11 bases between. The CDR3 totals 13 residues.

This chain connects TRBV29-1 to TRBJ2-6, with D tentatively TRBD1 or TRBD2 (5 bases each). CDR3 size: 16 residues. CDR1 SQVTM and CDR2 ANQGSEA come from the germline V gene. The V and J ends lost 1 base and 0 bases respectively, with 10 bases between them. CDR3 coding DNA: TGCAGCGTTGAAGGTTGGGGACGCTCTGGGGCCAACGTCCTGACTTTC. Protein: CSVEGWGRSGANVLTF.

The V call is TRBV30, the J call TRBJ1-6; D uncertain. Germline V CDR1 and CDR2: GTSNPN, SVGIG (reference sequence). The ends were cut back, 3 bases at V and 5 bases at J, with 8 bases in the middle. The CDR3 sequence is 13 residues long. The CDR3 protein is CAWSGINNSPLHF. DNA of the CDR3: TGTGCCTGGAGCGGGATAAATAATTCACCCCTCCACTTT. The full variable domain, its missing parts supplied by reference TRBV30 and TRBJ1-6, is SQTIHQWPATLVQPVGSPLSLECTVEGTSNPNLYWYRQAAGRGLQLLFYSVGIGQISSEVPQNLSASRPQDRQFILSSKKLLLSDSGFYLCAWSGINNSPLHFGNGTRLTVT.

V is TRBV7-2 and J is TRBJ2-5; 11 bases match TRBD2. CDR1 and CDR2 from the germline V gene are SGHTA and FQGNSA. With V trimmed by 1 base and J by 5 bases, 12 bases remained unmatched. This CDR3 has 18 residues. This CDR3 reads CASSLDISGGARIETQYF. The CDR3, as DNA: TGTGCCAGCAGCTTAGATATTAGCGGGGGGGCCAGAATTGAGACCCAGTACTTC.